The 10 T cell receptor beta chains below come from one sample, sequenced in a study of human T cells and chemical hapten exposure. In TCRdb, the RACE reads were re-called with MiXCR into one record per CDR3 protein. The table has 300,000 to 450,000 distinct CDR3 sequences, approximately 5% seen once. Indicated time point: pre-sensitization, week 0. Noted treatment: therapeutic diphenylcyclopropenone sensitization with weekly scalp DPC. The sequenced sample was whole blood, obtained in connection with sensitization to the hapten diphenylcyclopropenone (DPC). These receptors originate from a woman in her forties or fifties with alopecia areata. Some clones in this sample may be carry-over from other donors' samples.

The chain couples TRBV29-1 to TRBJ1-1; D possibly corresponds to TRBD1 (6 bases). The germline V gene encodes CDR1 SQVTM and CDR2 ANQGSEA. This CDR3 contains 10 residues. V was pared by 4 bases and J by 7 bases, with 7 bases between. The CDR3 sequence: CSVAGVEAFF. The CDR3 coding sequence is TGCAGCGTTGCAGGGGTTGAAGCTTTCTTT.

This clonotype was observed many times. The chain links TRBV6-5 to TRBJ1-6; perhaps TRBD1 as D (5 bases). Trimming pared 3 bases from V and 9 bases from J, leaving 12 bases between. The CDR3 consists of 14 residues. Germline CDR1 is MNHEY and CDR2 is SVGAGI. CDR3 sequence reads: CASSYRQGGSPLHF. CDR3 sequence (DNA): TGTGCCAGCAGTTATCGCCAGGGTGGTTCACCCCTCCACTTT.

The table lists this clonotype with many counts. This chain joins TRBV12-3 or TRBV12-4 and TRBJ2-7; D is ambiguous. Trimming cost V 3 bases and J 5 bases, with 8 bases left between them. CDR3 length equals 12 residues. The CDR3 DNA follows: TGTGCCAGCAGTTTTCGGAGAGACGAGCAGTACTTC. Translating it yields CASSFRRDEQYF.

The chain couples TRBV28 to TRBJ2-3; D might be TRBD2 (6 bases). Looked up from germline, CDR1 is MDHEN and CDR2 is SYDVKM. The CDR3 consists of 16 residues. Trimming took 2 bases from V and 1 from J, leaving 13 bases between them. CDR3 sequence reads: CASSLPPTGGTDTQYF. CDR3 DNA sequence: TGTGCCAGCAGTTTACCCCCGACGGGAGGCACAGATACGCAGTATTTT. Variable domain in full (rest from reference TRBV28 and TRBJ2-3): DVKVTQSSRYLVKRTGEKVFLECVQDMDHENMFWYRQDPGLGLRLIYFSYDVKMKEKGDIPEGYSVSREKKERFSLILESASTNQTSMYLCASSLPPTGGTDTQYFGPGTRLTVL.

This chain uses TRBV5-1 with TRBJ2-7; D not resolved. V lost 2 bases and J 6 bases, leaving 9 bases between the germline ends. The germline CDR1 and CDR2 sequences are SGHRS and YFSETQ. The CDR3 loop spans 12 amino acids. The CDR3 DNA is TGCGCCAGCAGCTTAGACAATCGCGAGCAGTACTTC. Translated: CASSLDNREQYF.

This clonotype came up many times. The chain employs TRBV4-1 and TRBJ2-3; D is perhaps TRBD1 (6 bases). The CDR3 is 15 amino acids. The germline gives CDR1 MGHRA, CDR2 YSYEKL. The V gene lost 4 bases and the J gene lost 4 bases, with 15 bases spanning the gap. The CDR3 is CASSPERGYPDTQYF. CDR3 bases: TGCGCCAGCAGCCCGGAAAGGGGGTACCCAGATACGCAGTATTTT.

At least ten counts were recorded for this clonotype. V and J are TRBV6-1 and TRBJ2-3, with D perhaps TRBD1 (6 bases). Trimming removed 4 bases from V and 0 bases from J, with 11 bases in between. Germline CDR1 MNHNS, CDR2 SASEGT. This CDR3 comprises 15 residues. This chain's CDR3 is CASSAWTASTDTQYF. CDR3 DNA sequence: TGTGCCAGCAGTGCCTGGACAGCTAGCACAGATACGCAGTATTTT.

This clonotype was counted at least ten times. The rearrangement uses TRBV20-1 and TRBJ2-7, with 11 bases identical to TRBD2. Unmatched junction bases numbered 7, after V lost 3 bases and J lost 3 bases. This CDR3 contains 15 residues. The germline V gene encodes CDR1 DFQATT and CDR2 SNEGSKA (reference sequence). The DNA of the CDR3 is TGCAGTGCTAGTGCACTAGCGGGAGTCTTCTACGAGCAGTACTTC. Amino acids: CSASALAGVFYEQYF.

Many counts were recorded for this clonotype. The chain joins TRBV7-6 to TRBJ2-5, with D maybe TRBD1 (5 bases). The CDR3 sequence is 15 residues long. Trimming removed 4 bases from V and 1 base from J, with 13 bases in between. Germline lookup yields CDR1 SGHVS and CDR2 FNYEAQ. CDR3 region: CASSSIDRVQETQYF. Written as DNA, the CDR3 is TGTGCCAGCAGCTCGATCGACAGAGTCCAAGAGACCCAGTACTTC.

This clonotype was counted at least ten times. The chain carries TRBV3-1 and TRBJ1-1; tentative D call: TRBD1 (5 bases). Germline lookup yields CDR1 LGHDT and CDR2 YNNKEL (reference sequence). The ends were cut back, 8 bases at V and 0 bases at J, with 10 bases in the middle. The CDR3 sequence is 13 residues long. CDR3 DNA sequence: TGTGCCAGCGGGGCGGCAGTGAACACTGAAGCTTTCTTT. Translated, it gives CASGAAVNTEAFF.